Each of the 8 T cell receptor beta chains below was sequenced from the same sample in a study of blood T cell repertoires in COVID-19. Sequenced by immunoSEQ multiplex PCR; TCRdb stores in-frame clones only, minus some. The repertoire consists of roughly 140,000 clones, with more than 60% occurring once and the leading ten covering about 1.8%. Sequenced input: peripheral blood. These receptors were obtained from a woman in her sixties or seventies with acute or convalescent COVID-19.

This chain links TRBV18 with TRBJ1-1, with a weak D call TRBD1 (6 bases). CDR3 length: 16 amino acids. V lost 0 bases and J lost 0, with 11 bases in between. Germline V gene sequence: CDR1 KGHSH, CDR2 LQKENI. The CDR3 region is CASSPPVQGLNTEAFF. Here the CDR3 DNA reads TGTGCCAGCTCACCACCGGTCCAGGGGCTGAACACTGAAGCTTTCTTT.

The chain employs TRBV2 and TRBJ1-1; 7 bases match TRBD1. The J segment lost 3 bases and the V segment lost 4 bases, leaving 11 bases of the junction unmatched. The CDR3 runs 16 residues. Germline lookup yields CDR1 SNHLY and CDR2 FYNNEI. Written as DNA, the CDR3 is TGTGCCAGCAGTGCGAGCGGACAGGCAGGTCACACTGAAGCTTTCTTT. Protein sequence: CASSASGQAGHTEAFF.

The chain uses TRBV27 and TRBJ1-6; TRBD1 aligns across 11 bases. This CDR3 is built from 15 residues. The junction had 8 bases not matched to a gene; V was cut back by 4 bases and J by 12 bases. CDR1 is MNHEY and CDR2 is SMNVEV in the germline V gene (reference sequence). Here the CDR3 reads CASSYSRTGGVPLHF. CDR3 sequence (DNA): TGTGCCAGCAGTTACTCTCGGACAGGGGGCGTACCCCTCCACTTT.

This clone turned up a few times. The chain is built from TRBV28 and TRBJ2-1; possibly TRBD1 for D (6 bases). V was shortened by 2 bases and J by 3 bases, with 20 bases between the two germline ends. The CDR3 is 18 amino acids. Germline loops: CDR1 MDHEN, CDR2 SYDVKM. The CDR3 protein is CASSLGPGAGVVYNEQFF. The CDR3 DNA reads TGTGCCAGCAGTTTAGGCCCCGGGGCAGGGGTTGTCTACAATGAGCAGTTCTTC.

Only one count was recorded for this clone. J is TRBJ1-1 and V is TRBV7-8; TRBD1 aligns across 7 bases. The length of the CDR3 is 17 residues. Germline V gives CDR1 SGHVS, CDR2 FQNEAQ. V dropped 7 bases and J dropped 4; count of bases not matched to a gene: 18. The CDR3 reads CASIDDRAGRSSTEAFF. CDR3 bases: TGTGCCAGCATCGACGACAGGGCAGGGAGAAGTTCCACTGAAGCTTTCTTT.

CDR3 in amino acids: CATLEGTGGSSPLHF. CDR3 coding DNA: TGTGCCACCCTAGAGGGGACAGGGGGCAGTTCACCCCTCCACTTT. V gene TRBV6-5 combines with J gene TRBJ1-6; 12 bases line up with TRBD1. CDR1 and CDR2 from the germline V gene are MNHEY and SVGAGI. J gave up 9 bases and V 10 bases, and 10 bases lay outside the gene matches. The CDR3 runs 15 residues.

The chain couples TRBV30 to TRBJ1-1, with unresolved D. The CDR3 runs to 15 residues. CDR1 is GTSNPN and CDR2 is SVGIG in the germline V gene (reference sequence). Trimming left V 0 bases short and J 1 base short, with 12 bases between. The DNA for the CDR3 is TGTGCCTGGAGTGTGGGTGGGCTCTGGAACACTGAAGCTTTCTTT. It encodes CAWSVGGLWNTEAFF.

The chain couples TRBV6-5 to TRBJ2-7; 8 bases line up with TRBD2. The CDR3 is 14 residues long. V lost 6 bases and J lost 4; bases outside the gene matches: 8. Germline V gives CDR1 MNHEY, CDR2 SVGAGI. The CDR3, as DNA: TGTGCCAGCAGAATCCCGGGACTAGGGTACGAGCAGTACTTC. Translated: CASRIPGLGYEQYF.